Below are 10 T cell receptor beta chains sequenced from a single sample in a study of post-analysis software for immune sequencing data. These receptors have no identified antigens. TCR beta libraries were prepared from cDNA with unique molecular identifiers. One entry per CDR3 protein, called by TCRdb with MiXCR from the PCR reads. The sample lists roughly 870,000 distinct CDR3 sequences; under 70% were seen once. Study results and limitations: Elevated frequency relative to controls characterized several TRBV segments in patients, TRBV5-6, TRBV5-1 and TRBV20-1 among them.

Source material: blood. All receptors come from a girl aged 5 to 17 with multiple sclerosis.

This clonotype was observed a handful of times. The chain employs TRBV5-1 and TRBJ2-3; a possible D gene is TRBD1 (7 bases). Per the germline V gene, CDR1 is SGHRS and CDR2 is YFSETQ. The CDR3 has 14 amino acids. The germline V and J ends were trimmed by 7 bases and 0 bases, with 12 bases remaining between them. The CDR3 is CASRGTVSTDTQYF. CDR3 bases: TGCGCCAGCCGCGGGACAGTTAGCACAGATACGCAGTATTTT.

This clonotype was seen only a few times. The genes are TRBV27 and TRBJ1-5; 11 nucleotides line up with TRBD1. Germline V CDR1 and CDR2: MNHEY, SMNVEV (reference sequence). The CDR3 consists of 16 residues. V lost 6 bases, J lost 6 bases, and 10 bases stayed unmatched. The CDR3 loop reads CASSSYGQGASQPQHF. DNA of the CDR3: TGTGCCAGCAGCTCGTACGGACAGGGGGCGAGTCAGCCCCAGCATTTT.

The rearrangement joins TRBV14 to TRBJ1-1; D is undetermined. The CDR3 contains 14 residues. Germline lookup yields CDR1 SGHDN and CDR2 FVKESK. V lost 4 bases and J 0 bases, leaving 9 bases between the germline ends. The CDR3 spells CASSPIIMNTEAFF. The DNA for the CDR3 is TGTGCCAGCAGCCCTATCATTATGAACACTGAAGCTTTCTTT.

The chain uses TRBV25-1 and TRBJ2-5; D gene uncertain. CDR3 length: 13 residues. V lost 4 bases, J lost 5 bases, and 11 bases lay in between. Germline-derived CDR1 and CDR2 are MGHDK and SYGVNS. The CDR3 coding sequence is TGTGCCAGCAGTGCCCACTTAAGGGAGACCCAGTACTTC. Amino acids: CASSAHLRETQYF.

This clonotype was found a few times. The chain links TRBV6-6 to TRBJ2-7, with TRBD1 identical over 7 bases. Per the germline V gene, CDR1 is MNHNY and CDR2 is SVGAGI (reference sequence). V shed 7 bases and J 7 bases; nucleotides not matched to a gene: 19. The length of the CDR3 is 16 residues. The CDR3, as DNA: TGTGCCAGCATCGAGAGGCGAGTAGGGGGCCACCGGGAGCAGTACTTC. This gives the protein CASIERRVGGHREQYF.

The rearrangement links TRBV7-9 to TRBJ2-7; perhaps TRBD1 as D (6 bases). The CDR3 has 14 amino acids. V was trimmed by 3 bases and J by 7 bases, leaving 16 bases between them. Germline lookup yields CDR1 SEHNR and CDR2 FQNEAQ (reference sequence). The DNA for the CDR3 is TGTGCCAGCAGCTTTCTGCCTCACAGGGATGAGCAGTACTTC. It is translated as CASSFLPHRDEQYF.

This clonotype was seen more than once but under ten times. The gene calls are TRBV7-8 and TRBJ2-1; 11 bases align to TRBD2. In germline, CDR1 is SGHVS, CDR2 FQNEAQ. J was trimmed by 7 bases and V by 2 bases; bases with no gene match: 4. This CDR3 comprises 15 residues. The CDR3 sequence is CASSLRLAGKNEQFF. The DNA of the CDR3 is TGTGCCAGCAGCTTAAGACTAGCGGGAAAAAATGAGCAGTTCTTC. The whole variable domain, filled in from reference TRBV7-8 and TRBJ2-1, reads GAGVSQSPRYKVAKRGQDVALRCDPISGHVSLFWYQQALGQGPEFLTYFQNEAQLDKSGLPSDRFFAERPEGSVSTLKIQRTQQEDSAVYLCASSLRLAGKNEQFFGPGTRLTVL.

The chain uses TRBV12-3 or TRBV12-4 and TRBJ2-4, with D possibly TRBD2 on 5 matching bases. The J call may be faulty, since TRBJ2-7 better matches the DNA end. This CDR3 region has 13 residues. The CDR3 is CASSTGRSDEQYF. DNA of the CDR3: TGTGCCAGCAGTACGGGAAGGAGCGACGAGCAGTACTTC.

This clonotype was detected a few times. The chain couples TRBV20-1 to TRBJ2-1; 8 bases are a match to TRBD2. Germline CDR1 reads DFQATT; CDR2 reads SNEGSKA (reference sequence). The CDR3 is 16 residues long. Trimming cost V 3 bases and J 0 bases; bases outside gene matches: 7. This chain's CDR3 is CSASLAGGRSYNEQFF. The CDR3 DNA sequence: TGCAGTGCTAGCCTAGCGGGCGGCCGCTCCTACAATGAGCAGTTCTTC.

This chain uses TRBV10-3 with TRBJ2-5; 8 bases are shared with TRBD1. Germline V lookup: CDR1 ENHRY, CDR2 SYGVKD. Unmatched junction bases numbered 5, after V lost 6 bases and J lost 5 bases. The CDR3 sequence is 13 residues long. CDR3 bases: TGTGCCATCAGAAACAGGGGGGCCGAGACCCAGTACTTC. It is translated as CAIRNRGAETQYF.